This TCR beta chain was recovered during a study of blood T cell repertoires in COVID-19. For the study at large: Samples came from the United States, Italy and Spain, spanning acute and convalescent COVID-19.

This CDR3 has 11 amino acids. Trimming shortened V by 5 bases and J by 10 bases, and 9 bases separated the two germline ends. Germline V gene data show CDR1 as SEHNR and CDR2 as FQNEAQ (reference sequence). The age range of participants was 18 to 89 years, with residence in under 25 US areas. Researchers sorted participants into cohorts using their self-reported clinical history. People in the exposed group encountered a COVID-19 case within 2 weeks before entering the study. The assay was immunoSEQ multiplex PCR, and TCRdb's table has in-frame clones only and misses some. Of a few hundred thousand clones listed, roughly nine tenths were seen once; the top ten hold around 0.86%.

The genes are TRBV7-9 and TRBJ2-1; TRBD1 is a possible D gene (6 bases). Sequenced sample: PBMCs or T cells enriched from blood (not recorded which). The source is a woman aged 40 to 50 who had been exposed to COVID-19. The CDR3 nucleotides read TGTGCCAGCAGCCAGGGGTGGGAGCAGTTCTTC. Protein: CASSQGWEQFF. The full variable domain, in which reference TRBV7-9 and TRBJ2-1 provide the parts outside the CDR3, is DTGVSQNPRHKITKRGQNVTFRCDPISEHNRLYWYRQTLGQGPEFLTYFQNEAQLEKSRLLSDRFSAERPKGSFSTLEIQRTEQGDSAMYLCASSQGWEQFFGPGTRLTVL.